Following are 26 T cell receptor beta chains from one sample sequenced in a study of Ad26.COV2.S vaccination and SARS-CoV-2 variants. Repertoires were generated with immunoSEQ multiplex PCR, while TCRdb's copy carries only in-frame clones and drops some. The data show about 390,000 clones, about 90% seen once. Noted treatment: 19 received Ad26.COV2.S at low or high dose, single or two shots; 5 received placebo; per-sample allocation not given. It was on day 63 after the first vaccine or placebo injection that samples were taken. The source was peripheral blood, collected in a trial of Ad26.COV2.S vaccine versus placebo. These TCRs come from a person aged 18-60 years who received the Ad26.COV2.S COVID-19 vaccine or a placebo.

This chain joins TRBV3-1 (or the pseudogene TRBV3-2) and TRBJ2-3; TRBD2 agrees at 8 bases. The CDR3 covers 17 residues. The V segment lost 4 bases and the J segment 5 bases; nucleotides outside the gene matches: 14. The V gene's germline CDR1 is LGHDT and CDR2 YNNKEL (reference sequence). The CDR3 loop is CASSRDYSGGGGDTQYF. The CDR3 DNA follows: TGTGCCAGCAGCCGGGACTACAGCGGGGGAGGAGGAGATACGCAGTATTTT.

This chain uses TRBV5-4 with TRBJ2-1; 9 bases align to TRBD2. The CDR3 is 17 residues long. Germline-derived CDR1 and CDR2 are SGHNT and YYREEE (reference sequence). Germline trimming cut 3 bases from V and 3 bases from J; bases unmatched to any gene: 10. CDR3 in DNA: TGTGCCAGCAGCTCAGGCATAGCGGGGGTCTTCTACAATGAGCAGTTCTTC. As protein: CASSSGIAGVFYNEQFF.

The genes are TRBV4-1 and TRBJ1-1, with D unclear. CDR3 length equals 13 residues. V lost 4 bases and J lost 6, with 12 bases in between. CDR1 MGHRA and CDR2 YSYEKL come from the germline V gene. The CDR3 nucleotides read TGCGCCAGCAGCCCAGTCGTAATATCTGAAGCTTTCTTT. It encodes CASSPVVISEAFF.

The chain is built from TRBV6-2 or TRBV6-3 and TRBJ2-7, with D unresolved. The CDR3 covers 14 residues. In germline, CDR1 is MNHEY, CDR2 SVGEGT. Deletions cut 5 bases from V and 0 bases from J, with 11 bases between. CDR3 nucleotides: TGTGCCAGCAGTCTCCCGACCGCCTCCTACGAGCAGTACTTC. Translating gives CASSLPTASYEQYF.

The chain is built from TRBV7-9 and TRBJ2-7; TRBD1 agrees at 7 bases. The germline V gene has CDR1 SEHNR and CDR2 FQNEAQ (reference sequence). After removal of 1 base from V and 1 base from J, the junction contained 4 bases not matched to a gene. CDR3 length: 15 residues. The DNA for the CDR3 is TGTGCCAGCAGCTTAGTGGCCAGGGGGTCCTACGAGCAGTACTTC. Translated: CASSLVARGSYEQYF.

The V gene is TRBV7-2, the J gene TRBJ1-1, with D hard to call. This CDR3 is built from 13 residues. V dropped 1 base and J dropped 8 bases, with 11 bases sitting between them. Germline CDR1 and CDR2: SGHTA and FQGNSA. This CDR3 is CASSLGGSKEAFF. The CDR3 nucleotides read TGTGCCAGCAGCTTAGGAGGGTCTAAGGAAGCTTTCTTT.

The chain is built from TRBV3-1 (or the pseudogene TRBV3-2) and TRBJ2-2; D may be TRBD2 (7 bases). The CDR3 length is 17 residues. Germline assignment: CDR1 LGHDT and CDR2 YNNKEL (reference sequence). V was pared by 1 base and J by 1 base, with 13 bases between. CDR3 in DNA: TGTGCCAGCAGCCAAGTGATCGGGGGGCAGAACACCGGGGAGCTGTTTTTT. Amino acids: CASSQVIGGQNTGELFF.

This CDR3 reads CAISESGFGELFF. CDR3 DNA: TGTGCCATCAGTGAGTCAGGTTTCGGGGAGCTGTTTTTT. The rearrangement joins TRBV10-3 to TRBJ2-2; the D is unclear. Trimming stripped 0 bases from V and 7 bases from J, with 6 bases between. Germline-derived CDR1 and CDR2 are ENHRY and SYGVKD. The CDR3 totals 13 residues.

There are a few counts of this clone. The rearrangement links TRBV6-2 or TRBV6-3 to TRBJ1-5; the D is unclear. CDR1 MNHEY and CDR2 SVGEGT come from the germline V gene. There are 14 residues in the CDR3. Deletions cut 4 bases from V and 0 bases from J, with 7 bases between. CDR3 nucleotide sequence: TGTGCCAGCAGTTTGGTTTATAGCAATCAGCCCCAGCATTTT. Translated: CASSLVYSNQPQHF.

V is TRBV10-1 and J is TRBJ1-1; D unresolved. The CDR3 is made up of 15 amino acids. The V and J ends lost 2 bases and 0 bases respectively, with 10 bases between them. The V gene's germline CDR1 is WNHNN and CDR2 SYGVQD (reference sequence). CDR3 DNA: TGCGCCAGCAGTGAGATGGCAGGATTGAACACTGAAGCTTTCTTT. Protein product: CASSEMAGLNTEAFF.

The chain links TRBV6-2 or TRBV6-3 to TRBJ1-5; possible D gene TRBD1, 5 bases. V gave up 0 bases and J gave up 1 base, with 10 bases separating them. The CDR3 has 16 residues. CDR1 and CDR2 from the germline V gene are MNHEY and SVGEGT. The CDR3 DNA follows: TGTGCCAGCAGTTACTCGGCAGGGAGAAGCAATCAGCCCCAGCATTTT. Its protein is CASSYSAGRSNQPQHF.

CDR3 residues: CASSSPVQAKYEQYF. The CDR3 DNA reads as TGCGCCAGCAGCTCCCCCGTCCAGGCGAAATACGAGCAGTACTTC. The chain has TRBV5-1 and TRBJ2-7; D ambiguous. The ends were cut back, 3 bases at V and 4 bases at J, with 17 bases in the middle. Germline lookup yields CDR1 SGHRS and CDR2 YFSETQ. The CDR3 contains 15 residues. The full variable domain, its missing parts supplied by reference TRBV5-1 and TRBJ2-7, is KAGVTQTPRYLIKTRGQQVTLSCSPISGHRSVSWYQQTPGQGLQFLFEYFSETQRNKGNFPGRFSGRQFSNSRSEMNVSTLELGDSALYLCASSSPVQAKYEQYFGPGTRLTVT.

The chain couples TRBV29-1 to TRBJ2-3, with D uncertain. This CDR3 is 13 amino acids long. From germline, CDR1 is SQVTM and CDR2 ANQGSEA. Between the trimmed V and J ends, which lost 7 bases and 4 bases, there was a span of 15 bases. The CDR3 spells CSAEFSAADTQYF. The CDR3 nucleotides read TGCAGCGCCGAGTTTTCGGCTGCAGATACGCAGTATTTT.

The rearrangement joins TRBV5-1 to TRBJ1-4; possible D gene TRBD1, 6 bases. The CDR3 is 15 amino acids. CDR1 is SGHRS and CDR2 is YFSETQ in the germline V gene. V was clipped by 3 bases and J by 8 bases, with 17 bases between them. The CDR3 here is CASSSATGTGEKLFF. The CDR3, as DNA: TGCGCCAGCAGCTCAGCGACAGGAACAGGGGAAAAACTGTTTTTT.

V and J are TRBV5-6 and TRBJ1-3; D not certain. There are 14 residues in the CDR3. Germline V gene lookup returns CDR1 SGHDT and CDR2 YYEEEE. V dropped 4 bases and J dropped 2 bases, with 10 bases sitting between them. The chain's CDR3 is CASSPDRAGNTIYF. CDR3 coding DNA: TGTGCCAGCAGCCCAGATCGGGCTGGAAACACCATATATTTT.

The chain recombines TRBV10-3 with TRBJ2-5; 8 positions agree with TRBD2. This CDR3 is built from 15 residues. Per germline, CDR1 ENHRY and CDR2 SYGVKD. V lost 2 bases and J lost 3; bases outside the gene matches: 5. CDR3 nucleotide sequence: TGTGCCATCAGTGAGCCCGGGAGGGGGAAAGAGACCCAGTACTTC. Protein product: CAISEPGRGKETQYF.

This sequence joins TRBV7-9 and TRBJ1-2; the D is unclear. The germline V and J ends were trimmed by 5 bases and 6 bases, with 13 bases remaining between them. Germline values: CDR1 SEHNR, CDR2 FQNEAQ (reference sequence). This CDR3 is 13 amino acids long. The CDR3 DNA follows: TGTGCCAGCAGCCCCGGCCTATCGGATGGCTACACCTTC. As protein: CASSPGLSDGYTF. Full variable domain (outside the CDR3, taken from reference TRBV7-9 and TRBJ1-2): DTGVSQNPRHKITKRGQNVTFRCDPISEHNRLYWYRQTLGQGPEFLTYFQNEAQLEKSRLLSDRFSAERPKGSFSTLEIQRTEQGDSAMYLCASSPGLSDGYTFGSGTRLTVV.

The V and J genes are TRBV6-5 and TRBJ1-2; TRBD1 is a possible D gene (5 bases). The ends were cut back, 7 bases at V and 6 bases at J, with 15 bases in the middle. From germline, CDR1 is MNHEY and CDR2 SVGAGI. The CDR3 sequence is 13 residues long. The CDR3: CASTEGTPDGYTF. DNA for the CDR3: TGTGCCAGCACCGAAGGGACTCCAGATGGCTACACCTTC.

This chain links TRBV25-1 with TRBJ1-1, with 7 nucleotides matching TRBD1. Germline lookup yields CDR1 MGHDK and CDR2 SYGVNS. V gave up 0 bases and J gave up 4 bases; unmatched junction bases: 5. This CDR3 spans 15 amino acids. The CDR3: CASSEYQGGGTEAFF. The DNA of the CDR3 is TGTGCCAGCAGTGAATATCAGGGGGGAGGCACTGAAGCTTTCTTT.

This chain links TRBV19 with TRBJ1-1, with D perhaps matching TRBD1 (5 bases). Between the trimmed V and J ends, which lost 6 bases and 2 bases, there was a span of 10 bases. The CDR3 sequence is 13 residues long. The V gene's germline CDR1 is LNHDA and CDR2 SQIVND (reference sequence). CDR3 bases: TGTGCCAGTAGCCCGGGACCAAACACTGAAGCTTTCTTT. Its protein is CASSPGPNTEAFF.

About this clone: Other DNA sequences in this sample translate to the same CDR3. The chain links TRBV4-1 to TRBJ1-2; TRBD1 aligns across 7 bases. The CDR3 sequence is 15 residues long. Germline V gene data show CDR1 as MGHRA and CDR2 as YSYEKL. Trimming at V came to 0 bases and at J to 5 bases, leaving 6 bases not matched to a gene. CDR3 in amino acids: CASSQDGQGGYGYTF. The CDR3 DNA sequence: TGCGCCAGCAGCCAAGATGGTCAGGGGGGGTATGGCTACACCTTC.

This clone was counted only a few times. The chain is built from TRBV7-9 and TRBJ1-2, with no clear D. Germline loops: CDR1 SEHNR, CDR2 FQNEAQ (reference sequence). V lost 5 bases and J 2 bases, leaving 6 bases between the germline ends. CDR3 length equals 12 residues. DNA for the CDR3: TGTGCCAGCAGCCAGGAAAACTATGGCTACACCTTC. It is translated as CASSQENYGYTF.

The J gene is TRBJ2-7, the V gene TRBV5-1; D is tentatively TRBD1 or TRBD2 (7 bases each). V was pared by 4 bases and J by 3 bases, with 17 bases between. From germline, CDR1 is SGHRS and CDR2 YFSETQ. The CDR3 is 15 amino acids. The chain's CDR3 is CASSSRGGIGYEQYF. The CDR3 DNA reads TGCGCCAGCAGCAGCAGGGGGGGCATCGGCTACGAGCAGTACTTC.

This chain joins TRBV7-9 and TRBJ1-1; TRBD1 matches 7 bases. The CDR3 extends over 12 amino acids. V shed 10 bases and J 3 bases; nucleotides not matched to a gene: 5. Germline loops: CDR1 SEHNR, CDR2 FQNEAQ (reference sequence). CDR3 sequence reads: CATDRDHTEAFF. The DNA of the CDR3 is TGTGCCACCGACAGGGATCACACTGAAGCTTTCTTT.

The chain links TRBV24-1 to TRBJ2-7; TRBD1 aligns across 9 bases. Per germline, CDR1 KGHDR and CDR2 SFDVKD. V lost 3 bases and J lost 6; bases outside the gene matches: 8. This CDR3 contains 15 residues. The CDR3 sequence is CATSDTGTGRPEQYF. Here the CDR3 DNA reads TGTGCCACCAGTGATACCGGGACAGGGCGTCCCGAGCAGTACTTC.

This clone was seen just once. One junction end disagrees with the germline gene, perhaps due to a read error. Written as DNA, the CDR3 is TGCGCCCGCAGCTTGGGGGGGACTAGCGGGGTCTCCTACGAGCAGTACTTC. It translates to CARSLGGTSGVSYEQYF. V usage is TRBV5-1 and J usage is TRBJ2-7, with TRBD2 identical over 13 bases. The CDR3 spans 17 residues. CDR1 and CDR2 from the germline V gene are SGHRS and YFSETQ.